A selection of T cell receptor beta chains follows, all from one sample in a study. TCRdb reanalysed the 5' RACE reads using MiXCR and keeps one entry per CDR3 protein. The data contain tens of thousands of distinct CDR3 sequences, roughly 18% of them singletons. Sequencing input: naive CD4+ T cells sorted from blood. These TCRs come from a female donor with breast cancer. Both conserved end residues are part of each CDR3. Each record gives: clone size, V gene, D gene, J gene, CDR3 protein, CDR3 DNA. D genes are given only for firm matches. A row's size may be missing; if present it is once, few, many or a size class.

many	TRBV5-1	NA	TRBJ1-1	CASRVGHQSVDTEAFF	TGCGCCAGCAGAGTGGGACACCAATCGGTGGACACTGAAGCTTTCTTT
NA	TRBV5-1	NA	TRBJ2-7	CASRTGVENEQYF	TGCGCCAGCAGGACGGGAGTGGAAAACGAGCAGTACTTC
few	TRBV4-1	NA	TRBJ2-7	CASSARDTETHEQYF	TGCGCCAGCTCCGCCCGGGACACCGAAACCCACGAGCAGTACTTC
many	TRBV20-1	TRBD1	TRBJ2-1	CSARDPGQGFNEQFF	TGCAGTGCTAGAGATCCGGGACAGGGGTTCAATGAGCAGTTCTTC
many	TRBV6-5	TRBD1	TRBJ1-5	CASRTGSGRPQHF	TGTGCCAGCAGGACAGGGAGCGGAAGGCCCCAGCATTTT
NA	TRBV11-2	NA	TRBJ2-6	CASSLSNSGANVLTF	TGTGCCAGCAGCTTGAGCAACTCTGGGGCCAACGTCCTGACTTTC
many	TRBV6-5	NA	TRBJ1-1	CASSRWTEAFF	TGTGCCAGCAGCCGATGGACTGAAGCTTTCTTT
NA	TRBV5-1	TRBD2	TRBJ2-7	CASSLSGRADEQYF	TGCGCCAGCAGCTTAAGCGGGAGGGCCGACGAGCAGTACTTC
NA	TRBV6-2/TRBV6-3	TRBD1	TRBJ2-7	CASSTTGEYEQYF	TGTGCCAGCAGCACGACAGGGGAATACGAGCAGTACTTC
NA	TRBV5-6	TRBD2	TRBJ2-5	CASSLDASGIETQYF	TGTGCCAGCAGCTTGGATGCTAGCGGAATCGAGACCCAGTACTTC
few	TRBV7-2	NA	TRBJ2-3	CASSLPFPDTQYF	TGTGCCAGCAGCTTACCGTTTCCCGATACGCAGTATTTT
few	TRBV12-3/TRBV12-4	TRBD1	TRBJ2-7	CASNRLGQDEQYF	TGTGCCAGCAACAGACTTGGACAGGACGAGCAGTACTTC
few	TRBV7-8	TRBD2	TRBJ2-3	CASSSLLAGQTDTQYF	TGTGCCAGCAGCTCCCTACTAGCGGGACAGACAGATACGCAGTATTTT
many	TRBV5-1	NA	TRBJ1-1	CASSLDGLGTEAFF	TGCGCCAGCAGCTTGGACGGGCTGGGGACTGAAGCTTTCTTT
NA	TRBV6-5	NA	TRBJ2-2	CASKLAHATGELFF	TGTGCCAGCAAGCTAGCGCATGCTACCGGGGAGCTGTTTTTT
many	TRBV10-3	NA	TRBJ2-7	CAISERGYEQYF	TGTGCCATCAGTGAGAGAGGTTACGAGCAGTACTTC
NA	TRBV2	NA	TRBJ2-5	CASSELAETQYF	TGTGCCAGCAGTGAACTAGCTGAGACCCAGTACTTC
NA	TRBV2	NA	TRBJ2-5	CASRRGTGLLSSQEAQYF	TGTGCCAGCAGGAGGGGAACAGGGCTTTTATCGTCCCAAGAGGCCCAGTACTTC
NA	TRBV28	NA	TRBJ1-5	CASSPSSEGKDTQHF	TGTGCCAGCAGTCCGTCTAGCGAGGGGAAAGATACGCAGCATTTT
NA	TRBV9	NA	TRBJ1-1	CASSVEGARTEAFF	TGTGCCAGCAGCGTAGAAGGGGCGCGGACTGAAGCTTTCTTT
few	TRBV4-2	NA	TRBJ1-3	CASSQDTGTGNTIYF	TGTGCCAGCAGCCAAGACACGGGGACGGGAAACACCATATATTTT
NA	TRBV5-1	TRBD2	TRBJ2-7	CASSLESSGISYEQYF	TGCGCCAGCAGCTTGGAGTCTAGCGGAATTTCCTACGAGCAGTACTTC